The 3 T cell receptor beta chains listed next were all sequenced from one sample in a study of T cell responses to AZD1222 COVID-19 vaccine. Sequenced by immunoSEQ multiplex PCR; TCRdb stores in-frame clones only, minus some. The table includes about 150,000 clones, roughly nine tenths detected once. The sequenced sample was peripheral blood, obtained on day 0 of AZD1222 vaccination. These TCRs come from an adult in good health.

The rearrangement joins TRBV7-2 to TRBJ1-5, with 9 bases fitting TRBD1. J gave up 4 bases and V 0 bases, and 4 bases lay outside the gene matches. This CDR3 spans 16 amino acids. Germline CDR1 is SGHTA and CDR2 is FQGNSA. CDR3 coding DNA: TGTGCCAGCAGCTTAGCCGGGACAGGGAAAAATCAGCCCCAGCATTTT. It encodes CASSLAGTGKNQPQHF.

This chain links TRBV7-5 with TRBJ2-7; no DNA check was done on the table's D call, TRBD2. TRBV7-5 is termed a pseudogene. The CDR3 loop spans 15 amino acids. CDR3 DNA: TGTGTCAGAAGCTGCCTAGCGGGAGGGCCGTACGAGCAGTACTTC. Protein product: CVRSCLAGGPYEQYF.

This clone was detected only once. The chain links TRBV18 to TRBJ2-7, with 15 bases aligning to TRBD2. The V and J ends lost 2 bases and 2 bases, in that order; junction bases with no gene match: 4. Germline CDR1 KGHSH, CDR2 LQKENI. The CDR3 length is 17 residues. In DNA form, the CDR3 reads TGTGCCAGCTCACCAGGACTAGCGGGAGGGCCGACCTACGAGCAGTACTTC. This gives the protein CASSPGLAGGPTYEQYF.